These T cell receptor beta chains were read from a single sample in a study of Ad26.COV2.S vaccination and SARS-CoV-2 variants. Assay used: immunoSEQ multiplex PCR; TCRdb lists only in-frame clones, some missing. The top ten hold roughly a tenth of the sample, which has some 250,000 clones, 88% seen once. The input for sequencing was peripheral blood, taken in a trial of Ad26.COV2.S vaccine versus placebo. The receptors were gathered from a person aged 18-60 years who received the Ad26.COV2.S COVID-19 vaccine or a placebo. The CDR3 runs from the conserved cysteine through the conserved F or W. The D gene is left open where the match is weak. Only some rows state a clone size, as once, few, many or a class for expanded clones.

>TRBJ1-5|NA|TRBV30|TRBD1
TGTGCCTGGAGGAGACGGGACAGGGGGCCCCAGCCCCAGCATTTT
CAWRRRDRGPQPQHF
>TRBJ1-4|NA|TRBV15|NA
TGTGCCACCAGCAGAGATCTGCGTCGGAGGCTTAATGAAAAACTGTTTTTT
CATSRDLRRRLNEKLFF
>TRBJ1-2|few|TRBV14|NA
TGTGCCAGCAGCCTCGACCCTGCCTATGGCTACACCTTC
CASSLDPAYGYTF
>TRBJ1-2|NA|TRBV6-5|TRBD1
TGTGCCAGCAGTTGGGGACAGGGTGGCTATGGCTACACCTTC
CASSWGQGGYGYTF
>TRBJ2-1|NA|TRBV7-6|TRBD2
TGTGCCAGCAGCTTACGAGCCCCGCGGGAGTTGGGAAATGAGCAGTTCTTC
CASSLRAPRELGNEQFF
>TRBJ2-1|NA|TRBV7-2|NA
TGTGCCAGCAGCCAAGGGTTGCGGGGCTCCTACAATGAGCAGTTCTTC
CASSQGLRGSYNEQFF
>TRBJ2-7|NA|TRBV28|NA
TGTGCCAGCAGTTTACGGTACCCCGCTTACGAGCAGTACTTC
CASSLRYPAYEQYF
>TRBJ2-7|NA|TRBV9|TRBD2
TGTGCCAGCAGCGGACTAGCGGGAGTAGGGGAGCAGTACTTC
CASSGLAGVGEQYF
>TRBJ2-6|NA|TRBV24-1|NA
TGTGCCACCAGTGCGACAGCCCTCTCTGGGGCCAACGTCCTGACTTTC
CATSATALSGANVLTF
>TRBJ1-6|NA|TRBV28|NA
TGTGCCAGCAGTCTCAGGGGATGGTATTCACCCCTCCACTTT
CASSLRGWYSPLHF
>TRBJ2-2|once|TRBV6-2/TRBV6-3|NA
TGTGCCAGCAGTTACTCGGGGGGCAGCACCGGGGAGCTGTTTTTT
CASSYSGGSTGELFF
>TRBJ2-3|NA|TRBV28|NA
TGTGCCAGCAACCCAGGGAGCACAGATACGCAGTATTTT
CASNPGSTDTQYF
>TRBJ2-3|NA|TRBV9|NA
TGTGCCAGCAGCGAATCGGCGGGCGGACGCACAGATACGCAGTATTTT
CASSESAGGRTDTQYF
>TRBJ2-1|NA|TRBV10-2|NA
TGCGCCAGCATCAATTGGAGCAATGAGCAGTTCTTC
CASINWSNEQFF
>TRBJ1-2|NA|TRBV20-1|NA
TGCAGTGCTAGTGGCGGGGGAACCTATGGCTACACCTTC
CSASGGGTYGYTF
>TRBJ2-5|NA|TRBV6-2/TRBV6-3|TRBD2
TGTGCCAGCAGTTACCCCCGAGGGCGGGGGCAAGAGACCCAGTACTTC
CASSYPRGRGQETQYF
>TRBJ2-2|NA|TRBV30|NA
TGTGCCTGGAGGGGCAGGGGCTCCAGCACCGGGGAGCTGTTTTTT
CAWRGRGSSTGELFF
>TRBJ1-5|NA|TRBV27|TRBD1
TGTGCCAGCAGTCAGGGACAGGTGAATCAGCCCCAGCATTTT
CASSQGQVNQPQHF
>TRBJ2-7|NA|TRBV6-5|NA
TGTGCCAGCAGTTACTCGGTTGCAGGCTACGAGCAGTACTTC
CASSYSVAGYEQYF
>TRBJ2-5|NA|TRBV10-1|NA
TGCGCCAGCAGTGAGTTTTATGGGGGGCCCGAGACCCAGTACTTC
CASSEFYGGPETQYF
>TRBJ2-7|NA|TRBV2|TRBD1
TGTGCCAGCATGGCGTCAGGGGGCTACGAGCAGTACTTC
CASMASGGYEQYF
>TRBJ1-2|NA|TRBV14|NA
TGTGCCAGCAGCACCCTCCTTACAGGGAACGGCTACACCTTC
CASSTLLTGNGYTF
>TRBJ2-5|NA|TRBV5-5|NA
TGTGCCAGCAGCTTTCTAGGCAGGGGAGAGACCCAGTACTTC
CASSFLGRGETQYF
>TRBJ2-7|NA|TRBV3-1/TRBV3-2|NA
TGTGCCAGCAGCCCTACCGGGACTCAAACCTACGAGCAGTACTTC
CASSPTGTQTYEQYF
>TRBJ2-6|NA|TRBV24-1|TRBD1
TGTGCCACCGGAAATGCAGGGGGCGCGGGGGCCAACGTCCTGACTTTC
CATGNAGGAGANVLTF
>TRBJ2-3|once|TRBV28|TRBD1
TGTGCCATCAACAGGGGAGTGGCCGCAGATACGCAGTATTTT
CAINRGVAADTQYF
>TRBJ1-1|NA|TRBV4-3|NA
TGCGCCAGCAGCCTCGTAGGGAGAGACACTGAAGCTTTCTTT
CASSLVGRDTEAFF
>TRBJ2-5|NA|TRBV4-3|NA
TGCGCCAGCAGCCAAGGTGCGGGGGCGGAGGAGACCCAGTACTTC
CASSQGAGAEETQYF
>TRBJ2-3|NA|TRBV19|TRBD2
TGTGCCAGTTCCCCGGAGCTAGCGGGAAGCACAGATACGCAGTATTTT
CASSPELAGSTDTQYF
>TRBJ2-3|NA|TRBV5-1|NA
TGCGCCAGCAGCTTGGGGTCGGGACCAGGCACAGATACGCAGTATTTT
CASSLGSGPGTDTQYF
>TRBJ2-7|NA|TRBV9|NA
TGTGCCAGCAGCGTAGCTACCGCAGCCCCCTACGAGCAGTACTTC
CASSVATAAPYEQYF
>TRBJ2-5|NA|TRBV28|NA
TGTGCCAGCAGTGGACCGGGAGAGACCCAGTACTTC
CASSGPGETQYF
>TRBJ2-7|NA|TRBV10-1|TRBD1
TGCGCCAGCAGTGAGTCTCGAAAAGATCCAGGACAGGGATCCTACGAGCAGTACTTC
CASSESRKDPGQGSYEQYF
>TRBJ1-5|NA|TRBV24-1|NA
TGTGCCACCAGTGGGGGAGGCTATAGCAATCAGCCCCAGCATTTT
CATSGGGYSNQPQHF
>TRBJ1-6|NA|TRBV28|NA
TGTGCCAGCAGTTTACGAATGCCCCGGGGTTCGAGCTCCTATAATTCACCCCTCCACTTT
CASSLRMPRGSSSYNSPLHF
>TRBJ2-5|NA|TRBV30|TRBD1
TGTGCCTGGAGTACCGGGACAGGCCAAGAGACCCAGTACTTC
CAWSTGTGQETQYF
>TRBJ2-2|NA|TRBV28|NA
TGTGCCAGCAGTTTCTTGGGAACCGGGGAGCTGTTTTTT
CASSFLGTGELFF
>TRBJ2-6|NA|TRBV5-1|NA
TGCGCCAGCAGAAGAGGGGGTAGCTCTGGGGCCAACGTCCTGACTTTC
CASRRGGSSGANVLTF
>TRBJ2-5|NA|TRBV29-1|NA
TGCAGCGTTGAAGGACCAGGGGCAGGAGAGACCCAGTACTTC
CSVEGPGAGETQYF
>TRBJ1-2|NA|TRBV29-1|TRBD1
TGCAGCGTTGGGGACAGGGAGATGAATGGCTACACCTTC
CSVGDREMNGYTF
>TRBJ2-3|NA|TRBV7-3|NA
TGTGCCAGCAGCTTAACGGGACTCAGCACAGATACGCAGTATTTT
CASSLTGLSTDTQYF
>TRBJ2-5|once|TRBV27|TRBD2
TGTGCCAGCAGTCCCGGGAGGCCAGGAGAGACCCAGTACTTC
CASSPGRPGETQYF
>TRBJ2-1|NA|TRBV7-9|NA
TGTGCCAGCAGCCCCGATAGCTCCTACAATGAGCAGTTCTTC
CASSPDSSYNEQFF
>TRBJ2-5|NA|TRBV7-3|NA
TGTGCCAGCAGCTCTGGGGGGCAAAGGAAAGAGACCCAGTACTTC
CASSSGGQRKETQYF
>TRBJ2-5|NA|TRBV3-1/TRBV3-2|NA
TGTGCCAGCAGCCCCGGGGATCCCGGGGCCCAGTACTTC
CASSPGDPGAQYF
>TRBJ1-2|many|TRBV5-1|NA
TGCGCCAGCAGCTTGGCGGGGACTAACTATGGCTACACCTTC
CASSLAGTNYGYTF
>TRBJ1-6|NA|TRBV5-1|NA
TGCGCCAGCAGCTCCGGGACGGCCAATTCACCCCTCCACTTT
CASSSGTANSPLHF
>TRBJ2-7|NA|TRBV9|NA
TGTGCCAGCAGCGTCTGGGACATTGGAGACGAGCAGTACTTC
CASSVWDIGDEQYF
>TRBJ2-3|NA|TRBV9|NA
TGTGCCAGCAGCGTTCTAGCACTCACGGAGGGGACGCAGTATTTT
CASSVLALTEGTQYF
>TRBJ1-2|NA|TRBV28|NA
TGTGCCGGAGGGGGGGCGTATGGCTACACCTTC
CAGGGAYGYTF
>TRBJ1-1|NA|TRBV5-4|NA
TGTGCCAGCAGCTTGATTGGGCAGGCGAACACTGAAGCTTTCTTT
CASSLIGQANTEAFF
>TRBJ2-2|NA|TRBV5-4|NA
TGTGCCAGCAGCTCCGGGACAAAAATGACGGCCGGGGAGCTGTTTTTT
CASSSGTKMTAGELFF
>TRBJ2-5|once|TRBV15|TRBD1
TGTGCCACCAGCAGAGAGGCCCTGGGGACAGGGAAAGAGACCCAGTACTTC
CATSREALGTGKETQYF